This paragraph reports one T cell receptor (beta chain). Its target is unknown. This sample was included in a study of a mutant IDH1 vaccine in newly diagnosed glioma. Across the whole study: In some groups vaccination began 4-6 weeks post-radiotherapy; others received it with temozolomide. Treated patients, averaging around 40 years, were 62.5% male and roughly 38% female. Study-level points and caveats: Among patients, roughly 93% showed immune responses induced by the vaccine.

Germline assignment: CDR1 SGHDT and CDR2 YYEEEE. This CDR3 contains 17 residues. V was clipped by 5 bases and J by 0 bases; unmatched bases: 10. Time point denoted: week 11, during vaccination. Mutant IDH1 20-mer peptide, at 300 ug, made up each vaccine dose, with topical imiquimod. Sequenced by immunoSEQ multiplex PCR; TCRdb stores in-frame clones only, minus some. The sample records 20,000 to 25,000 clones, over 85% being singletons. This chain connects TRBV5-6 to TRBJ2-3, with 9 bases fitting TRBD2. This TCR was sampled from a middle-aged woman with glioma. The sample here was PBMCs, taken from a glioma patient whose treatment included an IDH1 peptide vaccine. The CDR3 reads CASRQISGGKSTDTQYF. DNA for the CDR3: TGTGCCAGCAGACAAATTAGCGGGGGCAAGAGCACAGATACGCAGTATTTT. The whole variable domain, filled in from reference TRBV5-6 and TRBJ2-3, reads DAGVTQSPTHLIKTRGQQVTLRCSPKSGHDTVSWYQQALGQGPQFIFQYYEEEERQRGNFPDRFSGHQFPNYSSELNVNALLLGDSALYLCASRQISGGKSTDTQYFGPGTRLTVL.